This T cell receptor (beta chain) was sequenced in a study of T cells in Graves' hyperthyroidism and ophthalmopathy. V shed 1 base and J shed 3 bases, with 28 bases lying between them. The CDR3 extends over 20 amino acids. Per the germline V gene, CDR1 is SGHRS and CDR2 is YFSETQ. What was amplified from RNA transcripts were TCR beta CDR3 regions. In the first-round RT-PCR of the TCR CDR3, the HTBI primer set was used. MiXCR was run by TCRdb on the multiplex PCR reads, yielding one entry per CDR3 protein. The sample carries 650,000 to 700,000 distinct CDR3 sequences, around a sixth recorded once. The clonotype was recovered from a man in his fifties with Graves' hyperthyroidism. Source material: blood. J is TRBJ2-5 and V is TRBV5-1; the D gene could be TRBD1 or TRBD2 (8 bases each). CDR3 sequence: CASSLPAGRGPSGREETQYF. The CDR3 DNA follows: TGCGCCAGCAGCTTGCCGGCGGGCAGGGGGCCTAGCGGGCGTGAAGAGACCCAGTACTTC.